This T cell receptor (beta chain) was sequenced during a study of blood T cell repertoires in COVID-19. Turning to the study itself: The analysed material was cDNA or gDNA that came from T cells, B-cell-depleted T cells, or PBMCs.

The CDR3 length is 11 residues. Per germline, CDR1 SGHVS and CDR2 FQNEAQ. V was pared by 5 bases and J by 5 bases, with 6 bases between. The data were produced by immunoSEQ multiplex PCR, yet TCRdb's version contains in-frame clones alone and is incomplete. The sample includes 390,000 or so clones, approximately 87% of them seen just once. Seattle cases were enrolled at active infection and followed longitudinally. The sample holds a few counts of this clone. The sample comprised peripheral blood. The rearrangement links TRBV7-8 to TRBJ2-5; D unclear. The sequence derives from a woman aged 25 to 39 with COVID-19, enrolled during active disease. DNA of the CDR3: TGTGCCAGCAGCCCCAGGGAGACCCAGTACTTC. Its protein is CASSPRETQYF.